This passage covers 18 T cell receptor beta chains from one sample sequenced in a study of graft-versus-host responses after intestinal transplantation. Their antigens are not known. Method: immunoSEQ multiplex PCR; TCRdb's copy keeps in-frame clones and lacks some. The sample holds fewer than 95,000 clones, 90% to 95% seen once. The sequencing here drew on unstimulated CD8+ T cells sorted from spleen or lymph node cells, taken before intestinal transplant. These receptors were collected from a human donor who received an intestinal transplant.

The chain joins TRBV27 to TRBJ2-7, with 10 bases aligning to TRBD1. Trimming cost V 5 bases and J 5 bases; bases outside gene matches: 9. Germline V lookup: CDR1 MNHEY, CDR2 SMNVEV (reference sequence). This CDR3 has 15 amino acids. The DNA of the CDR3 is TGTGCCAGCAGTCCGGCGGGACAGGGGTTCCACGAGCAGTACTTC. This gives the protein CASSPAGQGFHEQYF.

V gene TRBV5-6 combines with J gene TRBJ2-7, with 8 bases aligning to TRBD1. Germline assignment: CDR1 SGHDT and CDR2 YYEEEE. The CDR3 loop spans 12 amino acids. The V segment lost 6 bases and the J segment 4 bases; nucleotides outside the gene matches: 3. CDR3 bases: TGTGCCAGCAATGGACAGGGATACGAGCAGTACTTC. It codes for CASNGQGYEQYF.

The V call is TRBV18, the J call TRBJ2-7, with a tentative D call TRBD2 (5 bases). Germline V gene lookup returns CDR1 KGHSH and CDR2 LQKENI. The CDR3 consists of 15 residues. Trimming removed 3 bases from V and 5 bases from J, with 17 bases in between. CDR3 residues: CASSPNNFGGHEQYF. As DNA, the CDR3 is TGTGCCAGCTCACCTAATAATTTCGGCGGGCACGAGCAGTACTTC.

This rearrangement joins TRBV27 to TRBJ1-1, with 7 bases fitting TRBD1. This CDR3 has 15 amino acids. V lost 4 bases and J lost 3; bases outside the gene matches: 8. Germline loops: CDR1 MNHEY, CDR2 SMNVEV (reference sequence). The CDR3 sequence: CASSSRDRVYTEAFF. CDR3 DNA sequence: TGTGCCAGCAGTTCACGAGACAGGGTGTACACTGAAGCTTTCTTT.

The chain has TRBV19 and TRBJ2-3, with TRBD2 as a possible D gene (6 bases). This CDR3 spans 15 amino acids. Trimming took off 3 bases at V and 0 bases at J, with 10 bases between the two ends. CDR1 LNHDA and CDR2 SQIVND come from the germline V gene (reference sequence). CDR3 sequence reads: CASSIFSGSTDTQYF. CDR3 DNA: TGTGCCAGTAGTATTTTTAGCGGTAGCACAGATACGCAGTATTTT.

The CDR3 protein is CASGTGVFYGYTF. The CDR3 bases are TGTGCCAGCGGGACAGGGGTATTCTATGGCTACACCTTC. The chain links TRBV6-1 to TRBJ1-2; 10 nucleotides agree with TRBD1. The CDR3 is 13 residues long. The junction had 4 bases not matched to a gene; V was cut back by 8 bases and J by 4 bases. The germline gives CDR1 MNHNS, CDR2 SASEGT.

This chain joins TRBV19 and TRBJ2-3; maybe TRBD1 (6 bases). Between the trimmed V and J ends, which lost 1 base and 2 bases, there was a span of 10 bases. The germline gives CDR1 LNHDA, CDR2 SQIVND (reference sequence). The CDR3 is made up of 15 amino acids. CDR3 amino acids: CASSIGGQITDTQYF. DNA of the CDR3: TGTGCCAGTAGTATAGGAGGACAGATCACAGATACGCAGTATTTT.

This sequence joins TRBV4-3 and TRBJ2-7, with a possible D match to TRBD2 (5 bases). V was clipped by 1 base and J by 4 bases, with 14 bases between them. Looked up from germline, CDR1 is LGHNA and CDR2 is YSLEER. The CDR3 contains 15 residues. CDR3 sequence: CASSQARAVIYEQYF. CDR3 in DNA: TGCGCCAGCAGCCAAGCTCGAGCGGTAATATACGAGCAGTACTTC.

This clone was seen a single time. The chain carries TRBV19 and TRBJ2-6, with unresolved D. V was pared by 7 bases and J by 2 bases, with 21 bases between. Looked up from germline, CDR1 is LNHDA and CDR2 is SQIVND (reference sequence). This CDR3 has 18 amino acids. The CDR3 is CASILSGAPRTGANVLTF. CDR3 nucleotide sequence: TGTGCCAGTATTCTTTCCGGCGCCCCCAGGACTGGGGCCAACGTCCTGACTTTC. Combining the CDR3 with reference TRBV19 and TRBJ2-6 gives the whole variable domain DGGITQSPKYLFRKEGQNVTLSCEQNLNHDAMYWYRQDPGQGLRLIYYSQIVNDFQKGDIAEGYSVSREKKESFPLTVTSAQKNPTAFYLCASILSGAPRTGANVLTFGAGSRLTVL.

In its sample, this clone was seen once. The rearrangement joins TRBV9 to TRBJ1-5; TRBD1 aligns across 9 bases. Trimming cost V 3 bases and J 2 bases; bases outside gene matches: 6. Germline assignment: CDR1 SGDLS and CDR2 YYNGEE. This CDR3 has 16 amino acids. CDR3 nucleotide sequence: TGTGCCAGCAGCGAGGGGACAGGGAATGGCAATCAGCCCCAGCATTTT. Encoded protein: CASSEGTGNGNQPQHF.

The DNA for the CDR3 is TGTGCCAGCAGTAAAATAGCGGGAGCAGCGGATACGCAGTATTTT. This gives the protein CASSKIAGAADTQYF. This chain connects TRBV6-1 to TRBJ2-3, with TRBD2 matching over 9 bases. Per the germline V gene, CDR1 is MNHNS and CDR2 is SASEGT. The CDR3 contains 15 residues. The junction had 9 bases not matched to a gene; V was cut back by 5 bases and J by 6 bases.

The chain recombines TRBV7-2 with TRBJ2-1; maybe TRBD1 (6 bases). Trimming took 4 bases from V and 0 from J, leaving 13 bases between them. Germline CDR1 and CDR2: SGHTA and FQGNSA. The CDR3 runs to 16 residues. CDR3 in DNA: TGTGCCAGCAGCTCCAACAGGGTGAGCTCCTACAATGAGCAGTTCTTC. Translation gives CASSSNRVSSYNEQFF.

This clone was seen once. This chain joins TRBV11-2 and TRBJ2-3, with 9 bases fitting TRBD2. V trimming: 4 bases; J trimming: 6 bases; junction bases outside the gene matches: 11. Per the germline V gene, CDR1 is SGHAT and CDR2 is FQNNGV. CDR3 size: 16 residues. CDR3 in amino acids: CASSSGLAKLGDTQYF. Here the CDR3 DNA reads TGTGCCAGCAGCTCCGGACTAGCGAAACTTGGGGATACGCAGTATTTT.

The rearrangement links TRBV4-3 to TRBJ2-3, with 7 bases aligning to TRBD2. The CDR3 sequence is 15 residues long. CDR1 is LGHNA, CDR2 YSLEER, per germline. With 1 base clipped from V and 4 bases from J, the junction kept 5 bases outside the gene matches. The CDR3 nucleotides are TGCGCCAGCAGCCAAGCTGCGGGGGTCTCAGATACGCAGTATTTT. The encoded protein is CASSQAAGVSDTQYF.

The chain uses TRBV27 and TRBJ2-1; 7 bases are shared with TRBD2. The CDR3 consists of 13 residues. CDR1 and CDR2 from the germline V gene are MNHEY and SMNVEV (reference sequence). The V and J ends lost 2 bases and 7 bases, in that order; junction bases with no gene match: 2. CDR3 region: CASSLGGVNEQFF. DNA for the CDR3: TGTGCCAGCAGTTTAGGGGGGGTAAATGAGCAGTTCTTC.

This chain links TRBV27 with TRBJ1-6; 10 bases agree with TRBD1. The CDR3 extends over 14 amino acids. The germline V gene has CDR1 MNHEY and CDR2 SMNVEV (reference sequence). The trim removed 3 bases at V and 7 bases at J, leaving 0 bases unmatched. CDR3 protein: CASSLDRGNSPLHF. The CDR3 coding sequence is TGTGCCAGCAGTTTGGACAGGGGGAATTCACCCCTCCACTTT.

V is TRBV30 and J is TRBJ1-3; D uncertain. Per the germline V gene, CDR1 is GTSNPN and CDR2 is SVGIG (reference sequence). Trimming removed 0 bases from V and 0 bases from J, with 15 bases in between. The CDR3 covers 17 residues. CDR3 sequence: CAWSVPGGANSGNTIYF. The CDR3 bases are TGTGCCTGGAGTGTACCTGGAGGAGCCAACTCTGGAAACACCATATATTTT.

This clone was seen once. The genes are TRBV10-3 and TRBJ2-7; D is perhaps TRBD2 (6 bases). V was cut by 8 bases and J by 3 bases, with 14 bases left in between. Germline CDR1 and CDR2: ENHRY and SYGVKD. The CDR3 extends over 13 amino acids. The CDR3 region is CAISVGTVYEQYF. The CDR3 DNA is TGTGCCATCTCCGTTGGGACTGTCTACGAGCAGTACTTC.